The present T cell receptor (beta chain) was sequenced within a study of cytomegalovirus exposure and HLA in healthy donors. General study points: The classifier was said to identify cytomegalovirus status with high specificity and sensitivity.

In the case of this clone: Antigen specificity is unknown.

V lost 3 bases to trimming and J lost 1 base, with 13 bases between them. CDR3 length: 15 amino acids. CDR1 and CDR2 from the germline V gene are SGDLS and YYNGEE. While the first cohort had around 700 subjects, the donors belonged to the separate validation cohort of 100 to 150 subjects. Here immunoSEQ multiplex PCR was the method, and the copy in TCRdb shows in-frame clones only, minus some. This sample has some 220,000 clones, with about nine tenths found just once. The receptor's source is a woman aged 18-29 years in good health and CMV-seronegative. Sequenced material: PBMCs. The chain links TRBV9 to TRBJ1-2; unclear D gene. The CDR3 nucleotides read TGTGCCAGCAGCGCTTACGCGAGAGATAACTATGGCTACACCTTC. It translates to CASSAYARDNYGYTF.